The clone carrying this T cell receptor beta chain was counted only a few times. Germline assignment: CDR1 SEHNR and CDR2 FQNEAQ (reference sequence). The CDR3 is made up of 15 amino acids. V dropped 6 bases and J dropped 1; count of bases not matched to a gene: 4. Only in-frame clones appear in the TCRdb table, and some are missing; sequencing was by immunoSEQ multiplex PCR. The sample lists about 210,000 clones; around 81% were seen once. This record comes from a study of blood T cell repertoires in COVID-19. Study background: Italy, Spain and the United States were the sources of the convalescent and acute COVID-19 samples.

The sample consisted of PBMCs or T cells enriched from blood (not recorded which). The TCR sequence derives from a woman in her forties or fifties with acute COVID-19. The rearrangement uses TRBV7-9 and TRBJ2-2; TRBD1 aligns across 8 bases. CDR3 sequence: CASSSTGGNTGELFF. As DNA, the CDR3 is TGTGCCAGCAGTTCCACAGGGGGGAACACCGGGGAGCTGTTTTTT.